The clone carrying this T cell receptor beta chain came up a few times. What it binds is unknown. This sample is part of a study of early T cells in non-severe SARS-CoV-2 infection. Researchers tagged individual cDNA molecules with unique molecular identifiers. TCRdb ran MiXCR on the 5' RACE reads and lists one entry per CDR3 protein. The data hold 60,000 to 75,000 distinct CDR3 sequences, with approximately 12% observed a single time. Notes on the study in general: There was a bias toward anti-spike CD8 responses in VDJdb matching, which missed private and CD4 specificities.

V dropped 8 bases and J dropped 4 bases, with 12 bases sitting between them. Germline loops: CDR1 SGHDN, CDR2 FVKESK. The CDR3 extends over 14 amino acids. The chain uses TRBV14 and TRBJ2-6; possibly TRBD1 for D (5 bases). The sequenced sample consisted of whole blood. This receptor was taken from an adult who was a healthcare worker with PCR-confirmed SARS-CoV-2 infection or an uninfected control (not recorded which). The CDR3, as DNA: TGTGCCAGCGCTAAAGGGGTCGGGGCCAACGTCCTGACTTTC. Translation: CASAKGVGANVLTF.